Presented here are 26 T cell receptor beta chains from one specimen sequenced in a study of tumor-infiltrating lymphocytes in oesophageal squamous cell carcinoma. One entry per CDR3 protein, called by TCRdb with MiXCR from the PCR reads. The sample has 15,000 to 20,000 distinct CDR3 sequences, 40% to 55% seen once. The sequencing sample was made of esophageal tumor tissue. The receptor source for this set is a male donor with esophageal squamous cell carcinoma.

Many counts were recorded for this clonotype. This chain joins TRBV10-3 and TRBJ2-7, with 12 bases identical to TRBD1. CDR1 is ENHRY and CDR2 is SYGVKD in the germline V gene. This CDR3 has 15 residues. V shed 5 bases and J 5 bases; nucleotides not matched to a gene: 7. This chain's CDR3 is CAISNPGTGGNEQYF. CDR3 bases: TGTGCCATCAGTAACCCCGGGACAGGGGGCAACGAGCAGTACTTC.

The CDR3 DNA reads as TGTGCCAGCAACCCTGGGACTATCTTTGAGCAGTTCTTC. Protein sequence: CASNPGTIFEQFF. V and J are TRBV12-3 or TRBV12-4 and TRBJ2-5, with 7 bases identical to TRBD2. The tail of the sequence fits TRBJ2-1 better, so the J call may be wrong. This CDR3 is 13 amino acids long.

This clonotype was counted a few times. The CDR3 ends on some other residue instead of the conserved phenylalanine or tryptophan, so this is likely a read error. The limits of the CDR3 on the DNA are not certain, so only TCRdb's listed CDR3 is given. J is TRBJ2-5 and V is TRBV28; the listed D gene, TRBD1, was not tested against the DNA. CDR1 is MDHEN and CDR2 is SYDVKM in the germline V gene. Counting both end residues, the CDR3 totals 15 amino acids. CDR3 sequence reads: CASSWPQQGGYTFGS.

The chain carries TRBV5-1 and TRBJ1-1; D is undetermined. Germline assignment: CDR1 SGHRS and CDR2 YFSETQ. Trimming took 1 base from V and 1 from J, leaving 8 bases between them. The CDR3 sequence is 14 residues long. CDR3 sequence: CASSLNAGNTEAFF. The CDR3 DNA reads as TGCGCCAGCAGCTTGAATGCGGGGAACACTGAAGCTTTCTTT.

Many counts were recorded for this clonotype. The chain combines TRBV9 with TRBJ2-1; D is unclear. The CDR3 consists of 13 residues. Trimming shortened V by 3 bases and J by 5 bases, and 9 bases separated the two germline ends. Germline lookup yields CDR1 SGDLS and CDR2 YYNGEE. The CDR3 DNA follows: TGTGCCAGCAGCGCCGAGGCCAACAATGAGCAGTTCTTC. Translation: CASSAEANNEQFF.

The sample holds one count of this clonotype. This chain connects TRBV11-1 to TRBJ1-1; 10 bases match TRBD1. Germline values: CDR1 SGHAT, CDR2 FQDESV (reference sequence). This CDR3 comprises 14 residues. V gave up 5 bases and J gave up 5 bases; unmatched junction bases: 5. The CDR3 region is CASSTGQGVTEAFF. The CDR3 coding sequence is TGTGCCAGCAGCACCGGACAGGGGGTGACTGAAGCTTTCTTT.

V is TRBV7-8 and J is TRBJ2-1; 12 positions match TRBD2. The germline V gene encodes CDR1 SGHVS and CDR2 FQNEAQ. J lost 6 bases, V lost 5 bases, and 11 bases had no gene match. This CDR3 is 17 amino acids long. The CDR3 nucleotides read TGTGCCAGCAGCGCCGGGACTAGCGGGCTAGCTTTCAATGAGCAGTTCTTC. Translated, it gives CASSAGTSGLAFNEQFF.

Notes on this clonotype: A junction end diverges from the germline sequence, so it may reflect a read error. The rearrangement joins TRBV7-8 to TRBJ1-6; D might be TRBD1 (6 bases). In germline, CDR1 is SGHVS, CDR2 FQNEAQ. The CDR3 has 13 amino acids. The CDR3 bases are TGTGCCATTCCGGGACAAAACTCCTACGAGCAGTACTTT. This translates into CAIPGQNSYEQYF.

This clonotype appeared a single time. The rearrangement joins TRBV7-2 to TRBJ2-4; D possibly corresponds to TRBD2 (6 bases). Germline loops: CDR1 SGHTA, CDR2 FQGNSA. V lost 0 bases and J 8 bases, leaving 14 bases between the germline ends. The CDR3 length is 15 residues. The CDR3 region is CASSLAGTGGDIQYF. DNA of the CDR3: TGTGCCAGCAGCTTAGCGGGGACTGGGGGTGACATTCAGTACTTC.

By sample share, this clonotype is medium-sized. The chain uses TRBV7-2 and TRBJ1-2, with 7 positions matching TRBD1. Germline V gene sequence: CDR1 SGHTA, CDR2 FQGNSA. The CDR3 covers 17 residues. The ends lost 4 bases at V and 3 bases at J; junction bases unmatched: 14. DNA for the CDR3: TGTGCCAGCAGCTCGCAAACCGGGACAGTTAGGGACTATGGCTACACCTTC. Protein: CASSSQTGTVRDYGYTF.

This clonotype was detected many times. This chain joins TRBV6-1 and TRBJ2-7, with 10 bases identical to TRBD1. The CDR3 contains 12 residues. V dropped 11 bases and J dropped 8; count of bases not matched to a gene: 9. Germline lookup yields CDR1 MNHNS and CDR2 SASEGT. For the CDR3, the DNA is TGTGCCTTTCGGGACAGGGGTTTCAAGCAGTACTTC. Its protein product is CAFRDRGFKQYF.

The chain links TRBV6-4 to TRBJ2-1, with 8 bases that match TRBD2. Germline CDR1 is MRHNA and CDR2 is SNTAGT. The ends lost 7 bases at V and 4 bases at J; junction bases unmatched: 6. The CDR3 length is 14 residues. CDR3 sequence (DNA): TGTGCCAGCAAGGCTAGCGGGTTTTACAATGAGCAGTTCTTC. It encodes CASKASGFYNEQFF.

V usage is TRBV7-4 and J usage is TRBJ2-4, with D uncertain. V shed 5 bases and J shed 8 bases, with 16 bases lying between them. CDR3 length: 14 residues. Germline lookup yields CDR1 SGHVT and CDR2 SQSDAQ. The CDR3 bases are TGTGCCAGCAGCCGCCCTTCCAGTTATCACATTCAGTACTTC. As protein: CASSRPSSYHIQYF.

The chain uses TRBV11-2 and TRBJ2-7, with D tentatively TRBD1 (6 bases). Matching the DNA end better, TRBJ2-1 makes the J call doubtful. Germline-derived CDR1 and CDR2 are SGHAT and FQNNGV. This CDR3 contains 16 residues. The CDR3 DNA is TGTGCCAGCAGCACTACAGGGAATAGTATGTTCAGTGAGCAGTTCTTC. This codes for CASSTTGNSMFSEQFF.

This clonotype was detected a few times. The genes are TRBV7-2 and TRBJ2-1; 8 bases agree with TRBD1. The closer fit of TRBJ1-2 to the DNA end suggests the J call may be wrong. This CDR3 is built from 15 residues. CDR1 is SGHTA, CDR2 FQGNSA, per germline. The CDR3 sequence: CASSPYLTGGGGYTF. The DNA of the CDR3 is TGTGCCAGCAGCCCTTACCTAACAGGGGGAGGTGGCTACACCTTC.

The chain uses TRBV6-5 and TRBJ2-3; 9 positions agree with TRBD2. The germline V gene has CDR1 MNHEY and CDR2 SVGAGI. The CDR3 runs to 18 residues. V was pared by 2 bases and J by 1 base, with 10 bases of the junction left unmatched. CDR3 sequence: CASSYHLLGGGGTDTQYF. The CDR3 DNA follows: TGTGCCAGCAGTTACCACCTCCTCGGCGGGGGGGGCACAGATACGCAGTATTTT.

This clonotype appeared a few times. The rearrangement joins TRBV7-9 to TRBJ2-3; D could derive from TRBD1 or TRBD2 (5 bases each). The CDR3 spans 12 residues. Looked up from germline, CDR1 is SEHNR and CDR2 is FQNEAQ (reference sequence). V gave up 4 bases and J gave up 5 bases, with 7 bases separating them. The CDR3 DNA follows: TGTGCCAGCAGCTGGGGGAAAGATACGCAGTATTTT. As protein: CASSWGKDTQYF.

This sequence joins TRBV11-2 and TRBJ2-5; no clear D. With 3 bases removed from V and 11 bases from J, the gap between germline ends came to 16 bases. This CDR3 region has 13 residues. Germline V gene lookup returns CDR1 SGHAT and CDR2 FQNNGV. For the CDR3, the DNA is TGTGCCAGCAGCTTTCCTACCACACCGACGCAGTACTTC. Translated: CASSFPTTPTQYF.

This clonotype showed up many times. The chain couples TRBV6-1 to TRBJ2-7; 8 positions match TRBD2. CDR1 is MNHNS and CDR2 is SASEGT in the germline V gene. CDR3 length: 13 residues. The V gene end was trimmed by 5 bases and the J gene end by 9 bases; junction bases not matched to a gene: 9. In DNA, the CDR3 is TGTGCCAGCAGTTCGACGGGAGGGAGTTCGCAGTACTTC. Its translation: CASSSTGGSSQYF.

The rearrangement joins TRBV7-2 to TRBJ2-5; no firm D call. This CDR3 contains 12 residues. Germline V CDR1 and CDR2: SGHTA, FQGNSA. V was pared by 5 bases and J by 5 bases, with 9 bases between. CDR3 DNA sequence: TGTGCCAGCAGCACATCCGGGGAGACCCAGTACTTC. Its translation is CASSTSGETQYF.

The chain employs TRBV5-1 and TRBJ2-5; D is uncertain. The CDR3 extends over 13 amino acids. Per the germline V gene, CDR1 is SGHRS and CDR2 is YFSETQ. V was pared by 0 bases and J by 1 base, with 4 bases between. The CDR3 region is CASSLALQETQYF. The CDR3 bases are TGCGCCAGCAGCTTGGCCCTCCAAGAGACCCAGTACTTC.

The chain has TRBV11-2 and TRBJ2-5; 12 bases align to TRBD2. Judging by the DNA end, TRBJ2-2 fits better; the J call may be wrong. The germline CDR1 and CDR2 sequences are SGHAT and FQNNGV. The CDR3 runs to 17 residues. The CDR3 sequence is CASSLGTSGANTGELFF. DNA for the CDR3: TGTGCCAGCAGCTTAGGGACTAGCGGGGCTAACACCGGGGAGCTGTTTTTT.

Points on this clonotype: This may stem from a read error, because a much larger clone lies one nucleotide away. The genes are TRBV4-1 and TRBJ2-1; TRBD2 matches 11 bases. The end of the DNA fits TRBJ2-7 better, so the J call may be wrong. CDR1 and CDR2 (germline): MGHRA, YSYEKL. There are 18 residues in the CDR3. CDR3 sequence: CASSNAGTSGGGYNEQYF. The CDR3 nucleotides read TGTGCCAGCAGCAACGCCGGGACTAGCGGAGGGGGGTACAATGAGCAGTACTTC.

This clonotype is labeled as large. The chain joins TRBV7-8 to TRBJ2-1, with a weak D call TRBD1 (6 bases). The V end was cut by 5 bases, the J end by 0 bases, with 11 bases between. CDR3 size: 15 residues. CDR1 is SGHVS and CDR2 is FQNEAQ in the germline V gene. The CDR3 loop reads CASSGRGSSYNEQFF. The CDR3 nucleotides read TGTGCCAGCAGCGGCAGGGGATCCTCCTACAATGAGCAGTTCTTC.

Ten or more counts support this clonotype. Mismatch with germline at one junction end may stem from a read error. The rearrangement joins TRBV5-4 to TRBJ1-1, with 7 bases identical to TRBD1. CDR3 length equals 16 residues. Germline-derived CDR1 and CDR2 are SGHNT and YYREEE (reference sequence). The CDR3 loop reads CASSGGKGAMNTEAFF. CDR3 nucleotides: TGCGCCAGCAGCGGCGGTAAGGGGGCGATGAACACTGAAGCTTTCTTT.

This clonotype was seen many times. This CDR3 is CASSQVNGAISTDTQYF. In DNA form, the CDR3 reads TGTGCCAGCAGCCAGGTAAATGGCGCCATAAGCACAGATACGCAGTATTTT. This sequence joins TRBV4-2 and TRBJ2-3, with D hard to call. V was trimmed by 3 bases and J by 0 bases, leaving 16 bases between them. Germline CDR1 and CDR2: LGHNA and YNFKEQ. This CDR3 is 17 amino acids long.